Below, one TCR beta chain is given with its context. How the authors handled the data: Reference gene primer amplification in the assay estimated nucleated cell counts. Repertoires were generated with immunoSEQ multiplex PCR, while TCRdb's copy carries only in-frame clones and drops some. V and J calls and clone size come straight from that table; D and trimming were deduced from the DNA. Found here are roughly 500,000 clones, approximately 85% of them singletons; the top ten hold roughly 3.2%. This entry is derived from a study of blood T cell repertoires in COVID-19. About the research overall: Specimens from acute and convalescent COVID-19 originated in the United States, Italy and Spain. T cells, B-cell-depleted T cells, or PBMCs provided the cDNA or gDNA that served as material.

The CDR3 extends over 15 amino acids. From germline, CDR1 is SNHLY and CDR2 FYNNEI. V shed 5 bases and J 3 bases; nucleotides not matched to a gene: 7. Sample: peripheral blood. The TCR comes from a human donor in a cohort sampled during active COVID-19. The genes are TRBV2 and TRBJ1-3, with 7 bases aligning to TRBD1. DNA for the CDR3: TGTGCCAGCAGTACCCAGACAGGGTATGGAAACACCATATATTTT. Amino acid sequence: CASSTQTGYGNTIYF.